Below are 24 T cell receptor beta chains sequenced from a single sample in a study of cytomegalovirus exposure and HLA in healthy donors. The PCR employed 60 Vbeta primers together with 13 Jbeta primers. TCRdb's table, derived via immunoSEQ multiplex PCR, lists solely in-frame clones and lacks some. The sample records 170,000 or so clones, under 90% being singletons. The sample consisted of PBMCs. Every receptor here comes from a man aged 18 to 30 in good health and CMV-seronegative.

The CDR3, as DNA: TGTGCCATCAGTGAGTCGAGGGGGAAAGGAAACACCATATATTTT. This gives the protein CAISESRGKGNTIYF. V and J are TRBV10-3 and TRBJ1-3, with D possibly TRBD1 on 6 matching bases. The CDR3 has 15 amino acids. CDR1 and CDR2 (germline): ENHRY, SYGVKD. Trimming took off 0 bases at V and 4 bases at J, with 10 bases between the two ends.

This chain connects TRBV5-1 to TRBJ2-5, with TRBD1 matching over 7 bases. Germline lookup yields CDR1 SGHRS and CDR2 YFSETQ. V lost 4 bases to trimming and J lost 2 bases; unmatched junction nucleotides: 8. This CDR3 spans 15 amino acids. CDR3 residues: CASSLGQVGQETQYF. CDR3 bases: TGCGCCAGCAGCCTCGGACAGGTTGGGCAAGAGACCCAGTACTTC.

This clone showed up just a few times. The rearrangement uses TRBV28 and TRBJ1-4; TRBD1 matches at 7 bases. The V gene's germline CDR1 is MDHEN and CDR2 SYDVKM. V shed 3 bases and J 7 bases; nucleotides not matched to a gene: 11. CDR3 length: 16 residues. CDR3 sequence reads: CASSFSPQGFGEKLFF. The DNA for the CDR3 is TGTGCCAGCAGTTTCTCTCCACAGGGGTTTGGTGAAAAACTGTTTTTT.

The V and J genes are TRBV7-9 and TRBJ2-1; D may be TRBD1 (6 bases). This CDR3 has 15 amino acids. Germline-derived CDR1 and CDR2 are SEHNR and FQNEAQ (reference sequence). V lost 5 bases and J lost 0, with 11 bases in between. The CDR3 DNA reads TGTGCCAGCAGCACCCGGGACACCTCCTACAATGAGCAGTTCTTC. Its translation is CASSTRDTSYNEQFF. Based on the CDR3 plus reference TRBV7-9 and TRBJ2-1, the full variable domain is DTGVSQNPRHKITKRGQNVTFRCDPISEHNRLYWYRQTLGQGPEFLTYFQNEAQLEKSRLLSDRFSAERPKGSFSTLEIQRTEQGDSAMYLCASSTRDTSYNEQFFGPGTRLTVL.

The chain carries TRBV6-4 and TRBJ1-4; 8 positions match TRBD1. This CDR3 comprises 18 residues. The germline V gene has CDR1 MRHNA and CDR2 SNTAGT. The ends lost 3 bases at V and 7 bases at J; junction bases unmatched: 16. CDR3 DNA sequence: TGTGCCAGCAGTGAATTTGGTATCGGTAGACAGGGGTTTGAAAAACTGTTTTTT. This translates into CASSEFGIGRQGFEKLFF.

This chain joins TRBV7-3 and TRBJ2-7; 12 positions match TRBD2. The germline gives CDR1 SGHTA, CDR2 FQGTGA. This CDR3 spans 14 amino acids. Germline trimming cut 4 bases from V and 3 bases from J; bases unmatched to any gene: 1. The CDR3 sequence is CASSWTSGDYEQYF. The CDR3 nucleotides are TGTGCCAGCAGCTGGACTAGCGGGGACTACGAGCAGTACTTC. Looking up the rest from reference TRBV7-3 and TRBJ2-7 gives the full variable domain: GAGVSQTPSNKVTEKGKYVELRCDPISGHTALYWYRQSLGQGPEFLIYFQGTGAADDSGLPNDRFFAVRPEGSVSTLKIQRTERGDSAVYLCASSWTSGDYEQYFGPGTRLTVT.

This clone has a handful of counts. The chain has TRBV5-4 and TRBJ1-1; 8 bases align to TRBD1. Trimming at V came to 2 bases and at J to 6 bases, leaving 6 bases not matched to a gene. In germline, CDR1 is SGHNT, CDR2 YYREEE (reference sequence). The CDR3 is 14 amino acids. The CDR3 coding sequence is TGTGCCAGCAGCTTCAGGGGGCGCGAATCTGAAGCTTTCTTT. Its translation is CASSFRGRESEAFF.

This chain joins TRBV12-5 and TRBJ2-7, with D possibly matching TRBD1 (6 bases). V was cut by 2 bases and J by 2 bases, with 19 bases left in between. This CDR3 is built from 17 residues. The germline gives CDR1 LGHNT, CDR2 FRNRAP. The CDR3 sequence: CASGLPLGHRKTYEQYF. The CDR3 coding sequence is TGTGCTAGTGGTTTGCCCTTGGGACACCGGAAGACCTACGAGCAGTACTTC.

V gene TRBV5-1 combines with J gene TRBJ2-1; 8 nucleotides match TRBD1. The trim removed 4 bases at V and 4 bases at J, leaving 4 bases unmatched. The V gene's germline CDR1 is SGHRS and CDR2 YFSETQ. The CDR3 spans 14 residues. The CDR3 DNA reads TGCGCCAGCAGCCCCAGGGGGCCATACAATGAGCAGTTCTTC. Protein sequence: CASSPRGPYNEQFF.

As to this clone: The junction and the germline gene differ at one end; a read error may be behind it. The chain is built from TRBV7-9 and TRBJ2-2; 7 bases line up with TRBD1. The length of the CDR3 is 14 residues. Germline values: CDR1 SEHNR, CDR2 FQNEAQ (reference sequence). DNA of the CDR3: TGTTCCAGCAGCCATGACAGGGTATACGGGGAGCTGTTTTTT. As protein: CSSSHDRVYGELFF.

This rearrangement joins TRBV7-8 to TRBJ2-1; possibly TRBD1 for D (5 bases). This CDR3 spans 14 amino acids. Germline values: CDR1 SGHVS, CDR2 FQNEAQ. Deletions cut 5 bases from V and 2 bases from J, with 10 bases between. In nucleotides, the CDR3 is TGTGCCAGCAGCCCGATGACAGCCTACAATGAGCAGTTCTTC. This translates into CASSPMTAYNEQFF. The entire variable domain, with the rest obtained from reference TRBV7-8 and TRBJ2-1, is as follows: GAGVSQSPRYKVAKRGQDVALRCDPISGHVSLFWYQQALGQGPEFLTYFQNEAQLDKSGLPSDRFFAERPEGSVSTLKIQRTQQEDSAVYLCASSPMTAYNEQFFGPGTRLTVL.

The V call is TRBV28, the J call TRBJ1-2, with D perhaps TRBD1 (5 bases). The V and J ends lost 3 bases and 3 bases respectively, with 8 bases between them. The CDR3 has 13 residues. Germline loops: CDR1 MDHEN, CDR2 SYDVKM. CDR3 in amino acids: CASSFARDYGYTF. The CDR3 nucleotides read TGTGCCAGCAGTTTCGCCAGGGACTATGGCTACACCTTC.

The rearrangement uses TRBV4-1 and TRBJ1-5; D uncertain. The V end was cut by 0 bases, the J end by 0 bases, with 12 bases between. The CDR3 runs to 17 residues. From germline, CDR1 is MGHRA and CDR2 YSYEKL. CDR3 loop: CASSQDWQAYSNQPQHF. The CDR3 DNA reads as TGCGCCAGCAGCCAAGATTGGCAGGCTTATAGCAATCAGCCCCAGCATTTT.

The table lists this clone with a few counts. The rearrangement joins TRBV5-4 to TRBJ1-4, with D uncertain. Germline loops: CDR1 SGHNT, CDR2 YYREEE (reference sequence). The CDR3 is 15 amino acids. Deletions cut 4 bases from V and 4 bases from J, with 14 bases between. CDR3 DNA sequence: TGTGCCAGCAGCCCATCGGTGGGGAGTAATGAAAAACTGTTTTTT. Encoded protein: CASSPSVGSNEKLFF.

The chain links TRBV5-1 to TRBJ2-7; a possible D gene is TRBD2 (5 bases). The germline V gene has CDR1 SGHRS and CDR2 YFSETQ. V lost 3 bases to trimming and J lost 3 bases, with 13 bases between them. CDR3 length equals 14 residues. For the CDR3, the DNA is TGCGCCAGCAGCTACGGGGAGCAAGGCTACGAGCAGTACTTC. It yields the protein CASSYGEQGYEQYF.

The chain couples TRBV27 to TRBJ2-1; 10 bases fit TRBD1. The junction had 7 bases not matched to a gene; V was cut back by 4 bases and J by 7 bases. Germline V gene sequence: CDR1 MNHEY, CDR2 SMNVEV (reference sequence). The length of the CDR3 is 15 residues. The CDR3 region has the DNA TGTGCCAGCAGTTCCACCGGGACAGGGGAAAATGAGCAGTTCTTC. This encodes CASSSTGTGENEQFF.

About this clone itself: The missing conserved phenylalanine or tryptophan at the end of this CDR3 makes a read error likely. The chain couples TRBV19 to TRBJ1-1, with D perhaps TRBD1 (5 bases). V shed 5 bases and J shed 3 bases, with 16 bases lying between them. The CDR3 loop spans 15 amino acids. The germline gives CDR1 LNHDA, CDR2 SQIVND (reference sequence). In nucleotides, the CDR3 is TGTGCCAGTAGTCTTAATCTGGGCAGGGACACTGAAGCTTTCTCT. Translating gives CASSLNLGRDTEAFS.

This clone appeared a single time. The genes are TRBV2 and TRBJ2-7; D is unresolved. The CDR3 spans 14 residues. Trimming took off 3 bases at V and 4 bases at J, with 13 bases between the two ends. Per the germline V gene, CDR1 is SNHLY and CDR2 is FYNNEI. CDR3: CASSDSVRRYEQYF. Here the CDR3 DNA reads TGTGCCAGCAGTGATTCTGTCAGAAGATACGAGCAGTACTTC.

The genes are TRBV2 and TRBJ2-2; D gene ambiguous. CDR3 length: 12 amino acids. Between the trimmed V and J ends, which lost 10 bases and 7 bases, there was a span of 13 bases. Germline lookup yields CDR1 SNHLY and CDR2 FYNNEI. The CDR3 bases are TGTGCCACCCTGTCTAGGCACGGGGAGCTGTTTTTT. Amino acid sequence: CATLSRHGELFF.

This clone was picked up one time. The chain links TRBV6-4 to TRBJ2-6; D call uncertain. Germline V CDR1 and CDR2: MRHNA, SNTAGT. This CDR3 contains 17 residues. V lost 2 bases and J 0 bases, leaving 11 bases between the germline ends. DNA for the CDR3: TGTGCCAGCAGTGACGAATATGGGCGCTCTGGGGCCAACGTCCTGACTTTC. Protein sequence: CASSDEYGRSGANVLTF.

The chain combines TRBV5-1 with TRBJ1-1; D ambiguous. The CDR3 spans 10 residues. CDR1 is SGHRS, CDR2 YFSETQ, per germline. Trimming left V 4 bases short and J 11 bases short, with 9 bases between. The CDR3 DNA sequence: TGCGCCAGCAGCCTGGTGCGGGCTTTCTTT. Protein: CASSLVRAFF.

The chain uses TRBV25-1 and TRBJ2-1, with 7 bases aligning to TRBD1. CDR3 length equals 16 residues. The V segment lost 2 bases and the J segment 5 bases; nucleotides outside the gene matches: 9. The germline gives CDR1 MGHDK, CDR2 SYGVNS. CDR3 in amino acids: CASSEGSGTANNEQFF. CDR3 coding DNA: TGTGCCAGCAGTGAAGGGTCCGGGACAGCGAACAATGAGCAGTTCTTC.

This rearrangement joins TRBV28 to TRBJ2-5, with TRBD1 matching over 8 bases. This CDR3 has 16 amino acids. V shed 6 bases, J shed 5 bases, and the junction held 14 bases outside the gene matches. Per germline, CDR1 MDHEN and CDR2 SYDVKM. CDR3 protein: CASSRLYRGSWETQYF. DNA for the CDR3: TGTGCCAGCAGCCGCCTGTACAGGGGGAGCTGGGAGACCCAGTACTTC.

This clone was observed once. The CDR3 protein is CASGLRLGQSQYEQYF. The CDR3 DNA is TGTGCTAGTGGTTTAAGGTTGGGGCAGTCTCAATACGAGCAGTACTTC. This chain joins TRBV12-5 and TRBJ2-7; perhaps TRBD1 as D (5 bases). Per the germline V gene, CDR1 is LGHNT and CDR2 is FRNRAP. CDR3 size: 16 residues. V gave up 3 bases and J gave up 4 bases, with 19 bases separating them.